The T cell receptor (beta chain) under discussion was sequenced for a study of regulatory T cells in long-lasting Graves disease. Time point of the sample: newly diagnosed GD, antithyroid drugs for less than 3 months. With RNA extracted from PBMCs as input, the TCR library was made. This clonotype was seen ten or more times. Its antigen is unidentified. Study-wide findings and caveats: Less diverse TCR repertoires were seen in persistent Graves' patients than in newly diagnosed ones.

Arm-PCR of CDR3 regions with iRepertoire HTBI primers generated TCR beta libraries. TCRdb fed the multiplex PCR reads into MiXCR, producing one record per CDR3 protein. The sample records under 800,000 distinct CDR3 sequences, 15% to 20% being singletons. This CDR3 is 13 amino acids long. The V end was cut by 5 bases, the J end by 7 bases, with 14 bases between. These same records also appear under a second study, on T cells in Graves' hyperthyroidism and ophthalmopathy. This second study says: Ophthalmopathy was separated from stable hyperthyroidism by a 13 V-J model.

The V call is TRBV12-3 or TRBV12-4, the J call TRBJ2-5, with D maybe TRBD2 (5 bases). Sequencing used peripheral blood mononuclear cells (PBMCs), obtained at new diagnosis, from a patient treated with antithyroid drugs. The sequence came from a young woman with Graves disease. CDR3 region: CASSLGLTGTQYF. In DNA form, the CDR3 reads TGTGCCAGCAGTCTAGGACTCACGGGGACCCAGTACTTC.